This TCR beta chain came from a study of T cells after yellow fever vaccination. Via MiXCR, TCRdb re-called the 5' RACE reads, giving one row per CDR3 protein. The sample shows roughly 240,000 distinct CDR3 sequences, approximately 6.7% of them seen only once. The germline gives CDR1 SGHAT, CDR2 FQNNGV. Trimming cost V 0 bases and J 7 bases, with 12 bases left between them. The CDR3 runs to 14 residues. This TCR came from a man aged 25 to 45 who received the YFV17D yellow fever vaccine. The rearrangement uses TRBV11-2 and TRBJ2-5; D gene unclear. Material: CD4+ T cells sorted from PBMCs, obtained on the day of the yellow fever booster vaccination. The CDR3 loop is CASSLDRASGTQYF. CDR3 in DNA: TGTGCCAGCAGCTTAGATCGGGCGTCGGGGACCCAGTACTTC.